The 5 T cell receptor beta chains in this list originate from one sample, sequenced in a study of blood T cell repertoires in COVID-19. Sequenced by immunoSEQ multiplex PCR; TCRdb stores in-frame clones only, minus some. The sample holds roughly 400,000 clones, about 92% seen once. Sequencing was carried out using PBMCs or T cells enriched from blood (not recorded which). Receptor source: a man aged 18-30 years who had recovered from COVID-19.

The genes are TRBV28 and TRBJ2-7; D may be TRBD1 (6 bases). CDR1 MDHEN and CDR2 SYDVKM come from the germline V gene. There are 13 residues in the CDR3. CDR3 amino acids: CPFRDTGSYEQYF. CDR3 coding DNA: TGTCCTTTCCGGGACACCGGCTCCTACGAGCAGTACTTC.

V and J are TRBV30 and TRBJ2-1; unclear D gene. CDR3 size: 11 residues. Trimming cost V 3 bases and J 2 bases, with 2 bases left between them. Germline V gene sequence: CDR1 GTSNPN, CDR2 SVGIG (reference sequence). DNA of the CDR3: TGTGCCTGGAGCGCCTACAATGAGCAGTTCTTC. This gives the protein CAWSAYNEQFF.

The chain couples TRBV7-8 to TRBJ2-1; D might be TRBD2 (6 bases). CDR1 and CDR2 (germline): SGHVS, FQNEAQ. The V and J ends lost 7 bases and 0 bases respectively, with 16 bases between them. The CDR3 contains 16 residues. The CDR3 region has the DNA TGTGCCAGCACCCCGCGGGGTGCGAGCTCCTACAATGAGCAGTTCTTC. Translating gives CASTPRGASSYNEQFF.

This chain uses TRBV12-3 or TRBV12-4 with TRBJ2-7, with a possible D match to TRBD2 (5 bases). This CDR3 comprises 13 residues. Trimming took off 8 bases at V and 2 bases at J, with 13 bases between the two ends. Here the CDR3 reads CASGYGGPYEQYF. For the CDR3, the DNA is TGTGCCAGCGGCTACGGAGGTCCCTACGAGCAGTACTTC.

The CDR3 DNA follows: TGTGCCAGTAGTATTGTCTTCCCCGGGGAGCTGTTTTTT. Amino acids: CASSIVFPGELFF. This chain uses TRBV19 with TRBJ2-2; D unresolved. The V and J ends lost 3 bases and 6 bases respectively, with 8 bases between them. CDR1 LNHDA and CDR2 SQIVND come from the germline V gene (reference sequence). The CDR3 runs to 13 residues.